This T cell receptor (beta chain) was recovered during a study of blood T cell repertoires in COVID-19. Overall study context: Some COVID-19 samples were acute and others convalescent; all came from the United States, Italy and Spain.

V lost 0 bases to trimming and J lost 3 bases, with 9 bases between them. Per the germline V gene, CDR1 is MNHEY and CDR2 is SVGAGI. The CDR3 has 14 residues. Sequencing used immunoSEQ multiplex PCR; TCRdb keeps in-frame clones, though not all of them. This sample carries 210,000 or so clones, 87% of them seen once, and the ten largest clones take about 10%. Sequencing used PBMCs or T cells enriched from blood (not recorded which). The chain joins TRBV6-5 to TRBJ2-7; TRBD1 is a possible D gene (6 bases). The sequence was obtained from a man aged 30 to 45 who had recovered from COVID-19. CDR3 coding DNA: TGTGCCAGCAGTTACTCACAGGGTCTCTACGAGCAGTACTTC. This gives the protein CASSYSQGLYEQYF.